This T cell receptor (beta chain) was identified during a study of cytomegalovirus exposure and HLA in healthy donors (dated by TCRdb to 2017 to 2019). About the study as a whole: An earlier analysis of 587 of the donors reported approximately 300 Gb of sequence data and roughly 120 million unique TCR beta sequences obtained from about 170 million T cells. An early release that covered approximately 600 HLA-typed donors contained approximately 290 gigabases of sequencing data and around 80 million unique TCR sequences. Of the roughly 400 genotyped donors, 80% to 90% were placed in the genetic ancestry cluster associated with self-reported Caucasian donors. The study was designed to test whether signatures of past pathogen exposure could be identified by cataloging public T cell receptors. The study used immunosequencing to profile the T cell repertoires of hundreds of subjects and linked those repertoires to cytomegalovirus serostatus. Besides the first cohort of 666 subjects, a separate validation cohort made up of roughly 120 different subjects was used. To predict cytomegalovirus infection status, the study combined high-throughput TCR immunosequencing, statistical association of individual TCRs with disease status, and machine learning. To study patterns of TCR occurrence, a later analysis re-analyzed previously published TCR beta repertoires from around 700 donors and added high-resolution HLA genotyping. The later analysis used no new phenotypic data to find candidate immune exposures, relying instead on TCR beta sequences and their occurrence across donors. An earlier analysis of fewer than 750 of the donors used high-throughput TCR beta sequencing to judge whether each TCR beta V gene segment behaved as functional or pseudogenic. Donor age, sex, ethnicity and CMV serostatus were collected together with the repertoire data. In a later genetic analysis, genome-wide SNP genotypes for about three fifths of the 666 donors were used, and that subset was treated as a discovery cohort. All discovery cohort repertoires had been generated on a single sequencing platform. HLA typing covered class I and class II loci at four-digit resolution. Typing coverage varied by locus: roughly 620-640 donors for A, B, C, DRB1 and DQB1; around 560 for DQA1; more than 600 for DPA1; 450 to 480 for DPB1. Roughly five DR-DQ haplotypes were handled as single units for association and clustering because linkage in the cohort was strong. Among about 400 genotyped donors of the cohort, an average of around 250,000 unique TCR beta nucleotide sequences was sequenced per donor, of which about 18% were non-productive.

As to this clone: Its cognate antigen has yet to be identified. No clone much larger than this one lies a single base away; base qualities are absent. In the same sample, other DNA sequences code for this CDR3.

The CDR3 runs 16 amino acids, cysteine and phenylalanine included. The retained sequence is limited to the CDR3, 48 bases, with the frame set at the first base. From the germline V gene, CDR1 is SGHRS and CDR2 is YFSETQ. Relative to germline, V is missing 4 bases and J is missing 4 bases, with 12 bases of the junction outside any gene match. The protocol used for the library was the immunoSEQ multiplex PCR assay. For the multiplex PCR, a mixture combining 60 forward primers for TCR Vbeta segments and 13 reverse primers for TCR Jbeta segments was used. Amplification of the CDR3 region of rearranged TCR beta genes was performed with a multiplex PCR assay on genomic DNA. Amplified TCR beta libraries were sequenced as 87-base-pair reads on the Illumina HiSeq System. Processing in the source paper ran as follows. A later analysis tallied tens of millions of unique TCR beta chains across the roughly 610 repertoires, and approximately 12 million of those chains were shared by two or more donors. Raw reads were error-corrected and collapsed into unique sequences by a nearest-neighbor algorithm in which closely related sequences were merged to remove PCR and sequencing errors. V, D and J gene segments were assigned by aligning CDR3 sequences to IMGT reference sequences. For a sequence to be retained, a match of at least six nucleotides to both a V gene segment and a J gene segment was required. A rearrangement counted as productive if the CDR3 had no stop codons and remained in frame with V and J, and every other rearrangement counted as non-productive. CDR3 was defined by IMGT convention, running from the second conserved V-encoded cysteine to the conserved J-encoded phenylalanine. The earlier analysis of about 610 of the donors excluded any sequence lacking an unambiguous match to a single V gene segment. An earlier analysis of fewer than 750 of the donors classified V segments as functional when productive rearrangements were above 56.7% and as segregating when the standard deviation between donors was above 5%. A statistical classification framework was built for diagnosing cytomegalovirus status from the catalog of TCR beta chain sequences. In a later analysis, V and J genes were assigned by comparing TCR nucleotide sequences against IMGT/GENE-DB human TR gene sequences. Using the TCRdist pipeline, a later analysis assigned CDR3 sequences along with most-parsimonious VDJ recombination scenarios. In a later analysis, each TCR beta chain was defined by its CDR3 amino acid sequence together with its V-gene family, and reads lacking a unique V-gene family were excluded. In a later analysis, 450 to 600 highly shared, low-generation-probability nucleotide sequences were removed to address suspected cross-contamination and a sequencing artifact. For each public chain, a later analysis derived a clonal expansion index from normalized ranks of inferred template counts within each repertoire. A later analysis computed generation probabilities with a VDJ recombination model fitted to out-of-frame rearrangements, and checked the results against IGoR. In a later analysis, hypergeometric tests were used to score TCR-TCR, TCR-HLA and TCR-CMV co-occurrence, with a repertoire-size bias correction applied to TCR pairs. False discovery rates were estimated in a later analysis by permuting HLA or CMV assignments 20 times. In a later analysis, co-occurring TCRs were grouped using DBSCAN, and TCRdist sequence similarity was added for clustering within HLA-allele-positive subsets. Repertoires with fewer than 30,000 or more than 120,000 public chains, plus five repertoires with anomalous nucleotide sharing, were excluded from co-occurrence clustering. TCRdb took this table from immuneACCESS and kept in-frame rearrangements with V and J called. Such tables lack part of the clones; where checked against another copy, unresolved V genes explain under half of the gap, and the rest is unexplained. That table is the source of V, J and clone size, and D and trimming were worked out from the DNA. The sample table records approximately 150,000 clones; more than 60% of these occur just once. Together, the top ten hold about 11% of the sample.

The cohort comprised under 700 healthy bone marrow donors. All cohort members were sampled while nominally healthy, although unrecorded immune exposures were likely present. The donor tested CMV seropositive, placing the donor among the 250 to 300 seropositive members of the cohort. Every donor gave a peripheral blood sample, and the peripheral blood mononuclear cells from that sample were used for TCR beta sequencing. Genomic DNA was extracted from the blood cell samples with the Qiagen DNeasy Blood Extraction Kit. The investigation overall reported the following: The authors suggested that the approach could potentially be extended to other disease states and immunological phenotypes. Presence/absence analyses assumed roughly uniform sequencing depth across donors, an assumption that may not hold. A further reported finding was that TCR beta sequences accurately predicted the HLA-A and HLA-B alleles for most subjects in the first cohort. Most TCR sequences were seen in very few donors, while some public TCRs were found in many individuals. A later genetic analysis associated a missense DCLRE1C variant with V-gene and J-gene trimming of TCR beta chains, and an independent cohort replicated the association. Only TCR beta chains were sequenced in this cohort, and the absence of alpha or paired-chain data limited detectable features. Several of the top co-occurrence clusters appeared to be linked to parvovirus B19, influenza, CMV and Epstein-Barr virus, according to a later analysis. A later analysis associated 16,951 TCR beta sequences with specific HLA alleles at a false discovery rate of 0.05. The classifier was reported to diagnose cytomegalovirus status with high specificity and sensitivity in both the original and validation cohorts. According to a later genetic analysis, donors in an Asian-associated ancestry cluster had fewer N-insertions in productive TCRs than the approximately 630-donor mean. The only immune exposure information available for the cohort was CMV serostatus. A later analysis found that most CMV-associated TCR beta chains appeared HLA-restricted, with HLA associations seemingly driven largely by CMV exposure. Because HLA typing was missing for some donors at each locus, association tests included only the typed subset. The 87-base-pair reads could not distinguish some IMGT-functional V segments, including TRBV6-2 and TRBV6-3, so those segments were excluded. In a later analysis, TCR association rates were found to vary across HLA loci, with the most associated TCRs seen for DRB1 alleles and the fewest for HLA-C alleles. Correlated functional status among segregating V segments might be attributable to linkage disequilibrium, but an unknown experimental factor could not be ruled out. When HLA alleles, especially DR and DQ, strongly co-occurred, TCR associations were difficult to assign to individual alleles. The earlier analysis of 587 of the donors excluded roughly 17 rarely observed V segments, including chromosome 9 orphons, because counts were too low. In vitro tests confirmed that a few of the cytomegalovirus-associated TCR beta chains recognize cytomegalovirus antigens. In a later analysis, HLA-associated TCR beta chains showed more clonal expansion and lower generation probabilities than non-associated chains that were equally common. A total of 150 to 200 TCR beta chains were listed by the study as associated with cytomegalovirus. The sequencing pipeline was judged likely to have produced a cluster of highly shared sequence variants as a technical artifact. An earlier analysis of 450 to 750 of the donors showed that most TCR beta V segments appeared in productive rearrangements either about 90% or about 30% of the time, which broadly matched IMGT annotations.

This chain is built from TRBV5-1 and TRBJ2-3; TRBD1 fits 7 bases in the junction. This receptor was obtained from a man younger than 35 in good health and CMV-seropositive. The sample taken for sequencing was PBMCs. The DNA is as follows: TGCGCCAGCAGCAAAAACAGGGGAGAGTTTGCAGATACGCAGTATTTT. Translated, this is CASSKNRGEFADTQYF.